This T cell receptor beta chain originates from a study of radiation and T cells in renal cell carcinoma. Trimming removed 4 bases at V and 2 bases at J, with 11 bases between. The germline CDR1 and CDR2 sequences are SGHRS and YFSETQ. This CDR3 is 14 amino acids long. The sample's time point: blood 4 weeks post-SBRT, at nephrectomy. This sample's treatment: 15 Gy SBRT to primary tumor, nephrectomy 4 weeks later. Measured with immunoSEQ multiplex PCR; TCRdb has only the in-frame clones, and not every one. In the table there are about 150,000 clones, approximately 86% of which are singletons. The TCR sequence derives from a woman aged 45-59 years with renal cell carcinoma. This specimen was blood, taken from a patient whose treatment included radiotherapy and nephrectomy. The chain uses TRBV5-1 and TRBJ2-3; D gene ambiguous. CDR3 protein: CASSLRSFTDTQYF. CDR3 in DNA: TGCGCCAGCAGCCTACGGTCCTTCACAGATACGCAGTATTTT.